The entry below describes one TCR beta chain. This CDR3 contains 15 residues. The germline gives CDR1 KGHDR, CDR2 SFDVKD. Trimming took 2 bases from V and 1 from J, leaving 10 bases between them. The sample is drawn from a study of blood T cell repertoires in COVID-19. Across the study: Sample material is recorded as cDNA or gDNA derived from T cells, B-cell-depleted T cells, or PBMCs.

In the authors' workflow: For nucleated cells, counts were estimated from reference gene primer amplification. TCRdb's copy holds only in-frame clones and misses some; the assay was immunoSEQ multiplex PCR. V, J and clone size were drawn from that table, and D and trimming were deduced from the DNA. The data contain about 370,000 clones, roughly nine tenths of them singletons. Sequencing was performed on peripheral blood. This chain connects TRBV24-1 to TRBJ2-5; maybe TRBD1 (6 bases). The TCR was taken from a woman aged 25 to 45 with COVID-19, enrolled during active disease. The chain's CDR3 is CATSDYTGLQETQYF. The CDR3 nucleotides are TGTGCCACCAGTGATTACACAGGGCTCCAAGAGACCCAGTACTTC.